The T cell receptor (beta chain) under discussion was sequenced for a study of identical twins. Regarding the study as a whole: Out-of-frame alpha sequences shared by twins were enriched for low generation probability. Carriage of fewer insertions was seen in abundant cord blood beta clonotypes, whereas memory repertoires showed none.

From the 5' RACE reads, TCRdb called clonotypes with MiXCR, one entry per CDR3 protein. The sample has roughly 1,500,000 distinct CDR3 sequences, around 33% seen once. This clonotype has just a few counts. The target antigen is unknown. Sequencing was done on a sample of cord blood. The clonotype was recovered from a newborn girl in good health.

DNA of the CDR3: TGTGCCAGCAGCCACAACAATTCACCCCTCCACTTT. Its protein is CASSHNNSPLHF. The gene calls are TRBV3-1 and TRBJ1-6; D unclear. Trimming removed 3 bases at V and 7 bases at J, with 4 bases between. Germline CDR1 reads LGHDT; CDR2 reads YNNKEL (reference sequence). This CDR3 is built from 12 residues.